The clone carrying this TCR beta chain has only a few counts. Its antigen remains unknown. Investigators reverse transcribed all isolated RNA, so they sequenced expressed TCRB transcripts. Generated by immunoSEQ multiplex PCR, the TCRdb table keeps only in-frame clones and is missing some. The top ten hold 0.53% of the sample, which has under 130,000 clones, 25% to 35% seen once. The sample belongs to a study of beta chain features in type 1 diabetes. About the study: There was similarity between patients and healthy donors in age, gender and cell yields. Study results and caveats: Among all four CD4+ subsets, Type 1 diabetes patients had TCRB CDR3s that were moderately but significantly shorter.

V was clipped by 5 bases and J by 7 bases; unmatched bases: 9. CDR1 is SQVTM and CDR2 is ANQGSEA in the germline V gene. CDR3 size: 14 residues. The genes are TRBV29-1 and TRBJ2-1, with TRBD1 identical over 9 bases. The TCR was taken from a woman younger than 30 with type 1 diabetes. Sequenced input: central memory CD4+ T cells from blood. The CDR3 region has the DNA TGCAGCGTTTTTTTCCGGGACAGGGAGAATGAGCAGTTCTTC. It translates to CSVFFRDRENEQFF.